A selection of T cell receptor beta chains follows, all from one sample in a study of CD4 T cells in relation to SARS-CoV-2 and coronaviruses. Method: immunoSEQ multiplex PCR; TCRdb's copy keeps in-frame clones and lacks some. The repertoire has 65,000 or so clones, over 70% of them found once; the top ten carry 1.5% to 2%. Sequenced: memory CD4+ T cells from PBMCs. Receptor source: a human donor in good health. CDR3s include the opening cysteine and the closing phenylalanine or tryptophan. The D gene is left open where the match is weak. Clone size is shown for a subset of rows, as once, few, many or a class of expanded clone.

cdr3_aa: CASSLDSRGSGYTF
cdr3_nt: TGTGCCAGCAGCTTAGACTCTAGGGGTAGTGGCTACACCTTC
j_call: TRBJ1-2
clone_size: NA
v_call: TRBV7-9
d_call: NA

cdr3_aa: CASSIALATYYEQYF
cdr3_nt: TGTGCCAGTAGTATAGCGTTGGCCACCTATTACGAGCAGTACTTC
j_call: TRBJ2-7
clone_size: once
v_call: TRBV19
d_call: NA

cdr3_aa: CASSRIQGITEAFF
cdr3_nt: TGTGCCAGCAGCCGAATCCAGGGGATCACTGAAGCTTTCTTT
j_call: TRBJ1-1
clone_size: NA
v_call: TRBV7-9
d_call: NA

cdr3_aa: CASSSGTSGGALGSGELFF
cdr3_nt: TGCGCCAGCAGCTCCGGGACTAGCGGGGGGGCCCTCGGTTCCGGGGAGCTGTTTTTT
j_call: TRBJ2-2
clone_size: NA
v_call: TRBV5-1
d_call: TRBD2

cdr3_aa: CASSSAYRYGYTF
cdr3_nt: TGTGCCAGCAGTTCGGCGTATAGGTATGGCTACACCTTC
j_call: TRBJ1-2
clone_size: NA
v_call: TRBV27
d_call: NA

cdr3_aa: CASSEYPGQGSTDTQYF
cdr3_nt: TGTGCCAGCAGTGAATACCCGGGACAGGGGAGCACAGATACGCAGTATTTT
j_call: TRBJ2-3
clone_size: NA
v_call: TRBV28
d_call: TRBD1

cdr3_aa: CASTGYAPETQYF
cdr3_nt: TGTGCCAGCACCGGGTATGCCCCAGAGACCCAGTACTTC
j_call: TRBJ2-5
clone_size: NA
v_call: TRBV5-6
d_call: NA

cdr3_aa: CASSLAGTKRKLFF
cdr3_nt: TGTGCCAGCAGCTTAGCTGGGACTAAGCGGAAACTGTTTTTT
j_call: TRBJ1-4
clone_size: NA
v_call: TRBV7-2
d_call: NA

cdr3_aa: CASSLRRQETQYF
cdr3_nt: TGTGCCAGCAGTTTAAGGAGACAAGAGACCCAGTACTTC
j_call: TRBJ2-5
clone_size: NA
v_call: TRBV27
d_call: NA

cdr3_aa: CASSLSQETQYF
cdr3_nt: TGCGCCAGCAGCTTATCCCAAGAGACCCAGTACTTC
j_call: TRBJ2-5
clone_size: NA
v_call: TRBV5-1
d_call: NA

cdr3_aa: CAISPGQYNSPLHF
cdr3_nt: TGTGCCATCAGCCCGGGACAGTATAATTCACCCCTCCACTTT
j_call: TRBJ1-6
clone_size: NA
v_call: TRBV10-3
d_call: TRBD1

cdr3_aa: CASSLEGLGHPSYEQYF
cdr3_nt: TGTGCCAGCAGCTTAGAAGGTCTAGGACACCCCTCCTACGAGCAGTACTTC
j_call: TRBJ2-7
clone_size: NA
v_call: TRBV7-2
d_call: NA

cdr3_aa: CAGEANYGYTF
cdr3_nt: TGTGCCGGAGAAGCTAACTATGGCTACACCTTC
j_call: TRBJ1-2
clone_size: NA
v_call: TRBV30
d_call: NA

cdr3_aa: CASSLLAQDNTEAFF
cdr3_nt: TGTGCCAGCAGCTTATTAGCCCAAGATAACACTGAAGCTTTCTTT
j_call: TRBJ1-1
clone_size: NA
v_call: TRBV7-8
d_call: NA

cdr3_aa: CATSRDRASYEQYF
cdr3_nt: TGTGCCACCAGCAGGGACAGGGCCTCCTACGAGCAGTACTTC
j_call: TRBJ2-7
clone_size: NA
v_call: TRBV15
d_call: TRBD1

cdr3_aa: CASSEAGTGTRGYTF
cdr3_nt: TGTGCCAGCAGTGAAGCGGGGACAGGGACTCGGGGCTACACCTTC
j_call: TRBJ1-2
clone_size: NA
v_call: TRBV6-1
d_call: TRBD1

cdr3_aa: CASSSGQGAYEQYF
cdr3_nt: TGTGCCAGCAGTTCTGGACAGGGGGCCTACGAGCAGTACTTC
j_call: TRBJ2-7
clone_size: NA
v_call: TRBV28
d_call: TRBD1

cdr3_aa: CASSLVGAGNTIYF
cdr3_nt: TGTGCCAGCAGCTTAGTAGGGGCTGGAAACACCATATATTTT
j_call: TRBJ1-3
clone_size: NA
v_call: TRBV7-2
d_call: NA

cdr3_aa: CASSQDRMNTEAFF
cdr3_nt: TGCGCCAGCAGCCAGGACAGAATGAACACTGAAGCTTTCTTT
j_call: TRBJ1-1
clone_size: NA
v_call: TRBV4-1
d_call: NA

cdr3_aa: CATSRDFGGGYEQYF
cdr3_nt: TGTGCCACCAGCAGAGATTTCGGGGGCGGATACGAGCAGTACTTC
j_call: TRBJ2-7
clone_size: NA
v_call: TRBV15
d_call: NA

cdr3_aa: CASSPAPTGSSYEQYF
cdr3_nt: TGTGCCAGTAGTCCGGCCCCAACCGGGAGCTCCTACGAGCAGTACTTC
j_call: TRBJ2-7
clone_size: NA
v_call: TRBV19
d_call: NA

cdr3_aa: CSVKFTEAFF
cdr3_nt: TGCAGCGTCAAGTTCACTGAAGCTTTCTTT
j_call: TRBJ1-1
clone_size: NA
v_call: TRBV29-1
d_call: NA

cdr3_aa: CASSSGWGQGRLQPQHF
cdr3_nt: TGTGCCAGCAGCTCAGGGTGGGGACAGGGGAGGTTGCAGCCCCAGCATTTT
j_call: TRBJ1-5
clone_size: NA
v_call: TRBV7-2
d_call: TRBD1

cdr3_aa: CATSRDRYEAFF
cdr3_nt: TGTGCCACCAGCAGGGACAGGTATGAAGCTTTCTTT
j_call: TRBJ1-1
clone_size: NA
v_call: TRBV15
d_call: TRBD1

cdr3_aa: CASSLMGQGWSDTQYF
cdr3_nt: TGTGCCAGCAGCCTGATGGGACAGGGCTGGTCAGATACGCAGTATTTT
j_call: TRBJ2-3
clone_size: NA
v_call: TRBV7-6
d_call: TRBD1

cdr3_aa: CASSFQGSHEQYF
cdr3_nt: TGTGCCAGCAGTTTTCAGGGATCGCACGAGCAGTACTTC
j_call: TRBJ2-7
clone_size: NA
v_call: TRBV12-3/TRBV12-4
d_call: NA

cdr3_aa: CAWTPGDGELFF
cdr3_nt: TGTGCCTGGACCCCAGGGGACGGGGAGCTGTTTTTT
j_call: TRBJ2-2
clone_size: once
v_call: TRBV30
d_call: NA

cdr3_aa: CAISDTDGYTF
cdr3_nt: TGTGCCATCAGTGATACCGATGGCTACACCTTC
j_call: TRBJ1-2
clone_size: NA
v_call: TRBV10-3
d_call: NA

cdr3_aa: CASSLGGLAQQETQYF
cdr3_nt: TGCGCCAGCAGCTTGGGGGGACTAGCGCAACAAGAGACCCAGTACTTC
j_call: TRBJ2-5
clone_size: few
v_call: TRBV5-1
d_call: TRBD2

cdr3_aa: CASSVATVPGQGETQYF
cdr3_nt: TGTGCCAGCAGCGTAGCGACCGTCCCGGGACAGGGAGAGACCCAGTACTTC
j_call: TRBJ2-5
clone_size: few
v_call: TRBV9
d_call: TRBD1

cdr3_aa: CASRGTGVRNEQFF
cdr3_nt: TGTGCCAGCAGGGGGACAGGGGTACGCAATGAGCAGTTCTTC
j_call: TRBJ2-1
clone_size: NA
v_call: TRBV6-5
d_call: TRBD1

cdr3_aa: CASSRRDRVSPLHF
cdr3_nt: TGTGCCAGCAGCCGCCGGGACAGGGTTTCACCCCTCCACTTT
j_call: TRBJ1-6
clone_size: NA
v_call: TRBV28
d_call: TRBD1

cdr3_aa: CAWSGQGLSGYTF
cdr3_nt: TGTGCCTGGAGTGGTCAGGGGTTGTCCGGCTACACCTTC
j_call: TRBJ1-2
clone_size: NA
v_call: TRBV30
d_call: NA

cdr3_aa: CASRTEGNTIYF
cdr3_nt: TGTGCCAGCCGGACAGAGGGAAACACCATATATTTT
j_call: TRBJ1-3
clone_size: NA
v_call: TRBV2
d_call: NA

cdr3_aa: CASSKGLGVNEQFF
cdr3_nt: TGTGCCAGCAGTAAGGGACTAGGGGTTAATGAGCAGTTCTTC
j_call: TRBJ2-1
clone_size: NA
v_call: TRBV2
d_call: TRBD2

cdr3_aa: CASSSARPRETQYF
cdr3_nt: TGTGCCAGCAGCTCCGCCCGTCCGAGGGAGACCCAGTACTTC
j_call: TRBJ2-5
clone_size: NA
v_call: TRBV6-6
d_call: NA

cdr3_aa: CASSPPGGRPRGGFGNTIYF
cdr3_nt: TGTGCCAGCAGTCCTCCCGGTGGGCGGCCCCGAGGAGGATTTGGAAACACCATATATTTT
j_call: TRBJ1-3
clone_size: few
v_call: TRBV28
d_call: NA

cdr3_aa: CASSLAGALNEQFF
cdr3_nt: TGCGCCAGCAGTCTAGCGGGAGCACTCAATGAGCAGTTCTTC
j_call: TRBJ2-1
clone_size: NA
v_call: TRBV10-1
d_call: TRBD2

cdr3_aa: CASRLPGQLHEKLFF
cdr3_nt: TGTGCCAGCAGACTACCGGGACAGCTTCACGAAAAACTGTTTTTT
j_call: TRBJ1-4
clone_size: once
v_call: TRBV3-1/TRBV3-2
d_call: TRBD1

cdr3_aa: CAWSVLRSTQYF
cdr3_nt: TGTGCCTGGAGTGTACTCCGGTCGACCCAGTACTTC
j_call: TRBJ2-5
clone_size: NA
v_call: TRBV30
d_call: NA

cdr3_aa: CASSLTRASIFF
cdr3_nt: TGTGCCAGCAGCCTAACACGGGCGTCGATTTTCTTC
j_call: TRBJ2-1
clone_size: NA
v_call: TRBV7-3
d_call: NA

cdr3_aa: CASSPTGLSGNTIYF
cdr3_nt: TGTGCCAGCTCGCCGACAGGGCTCTCTGGAAACACCATATATTTT
j_call: TRBJ1-3
clone_size: NA
v_call: TRBV18
d_call: TRBD1

cdr3_aa: CASSQGQGNTGELFF
cdr3_nt: TGCGCCAGCAGCCAGGGACAGGGAAACACCGGGGAGCTGTTTTTT
j_call: TRBJ2-2
clone_size: NA
v_call: TRBV5-1
d_call: TRBD1